The following is a TCR beta chain sequence with its context. These data originate in a study of blood T cell repertoires in COVID-19. Study overall: The study drew acute and convalescent COVID-19 samples from the United States, Italy and Spain. T cells, B-cell-depleted T cells, or PBMCs provided the cDNA or gDNA that served as material.

In the authors' methods: Reference gene primers were amplified, and this amplification served to estimate nucleated cell counts. Method: immunoSEQ multiplex PCR; TCRdb's copy keeps in-frame clones and lacks some. V and J calls and clone size are given by that table; D and trimming were obtained from the DNA. The repertoire holds some 300,000 clones, roughly 88% seen once, with over 6% in the top ten. The origin of this receptor is a woman aged 30 to 39 who had recovered from COVID-19. Source material: peripheral blood.

The CDR3 spells CASSLVVPSANTGELFF. Here the CDR3 DNA reads TGCGCCAGCAGCTTGGTAGTCCCTTCCGCGAACACCGGGGAGCTGTTTTTT. The chain recombines TRBV5-1 with TRBJ2-2; no definite D call. CDR1 SGHRS and CDR2 YFSETQ come from the germline V gene. Deletions cut 0 bases from V and 0 bases from J, with 12 bases between. The CDR3 runs to 17 residues.